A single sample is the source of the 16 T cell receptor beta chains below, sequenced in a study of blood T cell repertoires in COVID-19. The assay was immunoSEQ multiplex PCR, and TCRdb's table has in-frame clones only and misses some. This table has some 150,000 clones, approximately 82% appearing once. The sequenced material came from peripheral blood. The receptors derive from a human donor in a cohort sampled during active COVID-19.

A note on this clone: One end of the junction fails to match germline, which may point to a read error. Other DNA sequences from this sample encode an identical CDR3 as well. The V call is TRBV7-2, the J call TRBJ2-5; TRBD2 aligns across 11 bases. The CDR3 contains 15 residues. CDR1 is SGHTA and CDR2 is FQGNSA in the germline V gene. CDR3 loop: CASTLAGGPRETQYF. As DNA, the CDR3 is TGTGCCAGCACCTTAGCGGGAGGGCCGAGGGAGACCCAGTACTTC.

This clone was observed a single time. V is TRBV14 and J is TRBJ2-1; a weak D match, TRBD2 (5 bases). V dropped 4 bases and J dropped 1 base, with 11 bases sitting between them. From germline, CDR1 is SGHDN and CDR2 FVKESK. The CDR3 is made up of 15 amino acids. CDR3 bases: TGTGCCAGCAGCCGAGGGCCGACGTCCTACAATGAGCAGTTCTTC. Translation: CASSRGPTSYNEQFF.

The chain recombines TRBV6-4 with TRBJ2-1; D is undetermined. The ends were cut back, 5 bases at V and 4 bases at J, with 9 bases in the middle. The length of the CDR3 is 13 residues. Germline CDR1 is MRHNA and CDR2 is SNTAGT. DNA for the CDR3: TGTGCCAGCAGTCTCGAGCTTTACAATGAGCAGTTCTTC. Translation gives CASSLELYNEQFF.

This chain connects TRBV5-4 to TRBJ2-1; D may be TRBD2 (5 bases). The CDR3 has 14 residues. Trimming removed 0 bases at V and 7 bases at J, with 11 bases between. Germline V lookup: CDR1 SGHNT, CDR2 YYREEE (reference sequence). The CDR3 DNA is TGTGCCAGCAGCTTGGGTACTCCGGGAAATGAGCAGTTCTTC. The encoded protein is CASSLGTPGNEQFF.

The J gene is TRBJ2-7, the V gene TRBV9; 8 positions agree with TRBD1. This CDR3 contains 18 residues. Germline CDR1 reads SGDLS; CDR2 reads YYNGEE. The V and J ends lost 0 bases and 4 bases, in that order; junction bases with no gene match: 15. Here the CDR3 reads CASSVAPGAWTGTYEQYF. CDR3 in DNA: TGTGCCAGCAGCGTAGCCCCGGGGGCCTGGACAGGGACATACGAGCAGTACTTC.

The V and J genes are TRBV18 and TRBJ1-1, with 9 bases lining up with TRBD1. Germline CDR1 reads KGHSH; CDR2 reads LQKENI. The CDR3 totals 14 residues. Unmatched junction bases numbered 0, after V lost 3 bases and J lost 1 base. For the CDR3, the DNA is TGTGCCAGCTCACCGACAGGGGGGAACACTGAAGCTTTCTTT. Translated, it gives CASSPTGGNTEAFF.

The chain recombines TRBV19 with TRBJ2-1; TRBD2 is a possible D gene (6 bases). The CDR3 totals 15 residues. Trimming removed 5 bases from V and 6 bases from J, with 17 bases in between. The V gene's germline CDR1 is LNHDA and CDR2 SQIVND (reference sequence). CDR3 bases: TGTGCCAGTAGTGCCCCGGGACTGTCGTTCAATGAGCAGTTCTTC. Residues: CASSAPGLSFNEQFF. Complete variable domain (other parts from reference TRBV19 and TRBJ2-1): DGGITQSPKYLFRKEGQNVTLSCEQNLNHDAMYWYRQDPGQGLRLIYYSQIVNDFQKGDIAEGYSVSREKKESFPLTVTSAQKNPTAFYLCASSAPGLSFNEQFFGPGTRLTVL.

CDR3 nucleotide sequence: TGTGCCAGCACCGACCGAGCAACAGGACATACCGAGACCCAGTACTTC. This translates into CASTDRATGHTETQYF. V and J are TRBV21-1 and TRBJ2-5; the table's D call, TRBD1, was not checked against the DNA. TRBV21-1 is deemed a pseudogene. The CDR3 contains 16 residues.

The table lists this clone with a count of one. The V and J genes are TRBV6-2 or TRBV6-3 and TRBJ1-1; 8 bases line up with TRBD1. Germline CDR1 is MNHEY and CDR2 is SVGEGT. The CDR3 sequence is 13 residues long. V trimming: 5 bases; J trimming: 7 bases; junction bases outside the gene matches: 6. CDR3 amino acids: CASSRTGPGEAFF. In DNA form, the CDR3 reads TGTGCCAGCAGTCGGACAGGGCCGGGTGAAGCTTTCTTT.

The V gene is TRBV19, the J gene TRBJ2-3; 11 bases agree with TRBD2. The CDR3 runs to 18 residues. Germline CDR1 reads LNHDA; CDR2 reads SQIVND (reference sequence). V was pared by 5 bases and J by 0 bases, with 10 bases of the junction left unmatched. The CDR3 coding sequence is TGTGCCAGTAGTCCCGGGACTAGCGGCCTTACTAGCACAGATACGCAGTATTTT. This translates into CASSPGTSGLTSTDTQYF.

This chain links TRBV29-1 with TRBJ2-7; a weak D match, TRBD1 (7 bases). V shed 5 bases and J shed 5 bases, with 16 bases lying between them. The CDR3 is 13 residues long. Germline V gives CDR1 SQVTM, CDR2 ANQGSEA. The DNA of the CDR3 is TGCAGCGTTTCGGGACCCAGGGGGGACGAGCAGTACTTC. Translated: CSVSGPRGDEQYF.

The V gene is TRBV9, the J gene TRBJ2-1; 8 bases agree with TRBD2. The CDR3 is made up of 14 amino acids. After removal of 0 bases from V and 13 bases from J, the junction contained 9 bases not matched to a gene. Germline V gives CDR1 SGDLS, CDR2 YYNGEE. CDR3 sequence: CASSVEGGRSLQFF. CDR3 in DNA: TGTGCCAGCAGCGTAGAGGGCGGGAGGTCCCTTCAGTTCTTC.

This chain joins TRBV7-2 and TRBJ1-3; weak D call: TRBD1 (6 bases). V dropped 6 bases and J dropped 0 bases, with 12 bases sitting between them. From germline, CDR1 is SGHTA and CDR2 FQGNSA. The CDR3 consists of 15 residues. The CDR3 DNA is TGTGCCAGCAGGGATAGGGGGACCTCTGGAAACACCATATATTTT. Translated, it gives CASRDRGTSGNTIYF.

The CDR3 sequence is CASNAWASGNEQFF. CDR3 DNA: TGCGCCAGCAATGCCTGGGCTAGCGGGAATGAGCAGTTCTTC. J is TRBJ2-1 and V is TRBV23-1; 8 nucleotides align to TRBD2. TRBV23-1 is known as an ORF, though its function is uncertain. The CDR3 runs 14 residues. Germline trimming cut 7 bases from V and 7 bases from J; bases unmatched to any gene: 9.

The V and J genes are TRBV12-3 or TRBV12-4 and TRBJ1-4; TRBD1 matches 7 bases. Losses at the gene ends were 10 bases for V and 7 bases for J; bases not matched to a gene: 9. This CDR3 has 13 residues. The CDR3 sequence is CATKGARGEKLFF. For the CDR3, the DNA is TGTGCCACCAAGGGGGCGAGGGGTGAAAAACTGTTTTTT.

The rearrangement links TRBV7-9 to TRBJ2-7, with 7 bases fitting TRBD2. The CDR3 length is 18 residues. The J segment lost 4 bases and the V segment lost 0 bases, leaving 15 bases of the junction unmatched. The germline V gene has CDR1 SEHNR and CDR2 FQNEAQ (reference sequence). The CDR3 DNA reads TGTGCCAGCAGCTTAGCAGGAGGTCCGGCGGGAGTAGGGTACGAGCAGTACTTC. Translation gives CASSLAGGPAGVGYEQYF.